This TCR beta chain was profiled in a study of Graves' ophthalmopathy and Graves' hyperthyroidism. Remarks on this clonotype: A read error may be the cause here, since a much bigger clone is one base away.

Per the germline V gene, CDR1 is LGHNT and CDR2 is FRNRAP. V was pared by 6 bases and J by 6 bases, with 10 bases of the junction left unmatched. The CDR3 contains 15 residues. CDR3 regions of TCR beta were amplified from RNA transcripts. Following a first-round RT-PCR that used HTBI primers, a second-round multiplex PCR was carried out. MiXCR was run by TCRdb on the multiplex PCR reads, yielding one entry per CDR3 protein. The top ten clones hold around 3.3% of a sample with about 700,000 distinct CDR3 sequences, about 38% of them seen once. The V and J genes are TRBV12-5 and TRBJ1-4; the match to TRBD1 covers 7 bases. The origin of this receptor is an adult man with Graves' ophthalmopathy. Sequenced material: peripheral blood. The CDR3 is CASGPPGQRDEKLFF. The CDR3 DNA follows: TGTGCTAGTGGGCCGCCGGGACAGCGGGATGAAAAACTGTTTTTT.